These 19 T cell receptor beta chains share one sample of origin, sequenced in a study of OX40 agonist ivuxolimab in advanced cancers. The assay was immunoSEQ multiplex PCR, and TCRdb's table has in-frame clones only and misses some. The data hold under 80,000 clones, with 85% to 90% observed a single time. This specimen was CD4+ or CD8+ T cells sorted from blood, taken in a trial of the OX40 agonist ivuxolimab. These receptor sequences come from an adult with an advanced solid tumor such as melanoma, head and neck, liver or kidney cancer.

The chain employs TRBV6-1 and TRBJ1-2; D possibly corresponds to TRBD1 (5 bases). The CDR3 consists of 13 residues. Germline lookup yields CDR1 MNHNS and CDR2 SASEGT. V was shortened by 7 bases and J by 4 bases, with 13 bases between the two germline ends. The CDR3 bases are TGTGCCAGCACCCCTCGGGGGGTCTATGGCTACACCTTC. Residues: CASTPRGVYGYTF.

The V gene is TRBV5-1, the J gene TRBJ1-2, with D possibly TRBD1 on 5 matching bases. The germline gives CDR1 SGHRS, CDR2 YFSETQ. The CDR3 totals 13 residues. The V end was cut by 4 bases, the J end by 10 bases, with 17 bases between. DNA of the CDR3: TGCGCCAGCAGCCCGCGGACCAGGGCAGACTACACCTTC. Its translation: CASSPRTRADYTF.

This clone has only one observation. The CDR3: CAWSPGLAGRYEQYF. The CDR3 coding sequence is TGTGCCTGGAGTCCCGGACTAGCGGGGCGCTACGAGCAGTACTTC. The chain employs TRBV30 and TRBJ2-7; 12 nucleotides align to TRBD2. The V and J ends lost 2 bases and 3 bases, in that order; junction bases with no gene match: 5. Germline V gene sequence: CDR1 GTSNPN, CDR2 SVGIG (reference sequence). This CDR3 has 15 amino acids.

The CDR3 reads CASSPRTSGLEQYF. CDR3 DNA: TGTGCCAGCAGTCCCCGGACTAGCGGGCTCGAGCAGTACTTC. The rearrangement links TRBV28 to TRBJ2-7; 11 bases map to TRBD2. The germline V gene encodes CDR1 MDHEN and CDR2 SYDVKM. This CDR3 contains 14 residues. The V segment lost 5 bases and the J segment 6 bases; nucleotides outside the gene matches: 6.

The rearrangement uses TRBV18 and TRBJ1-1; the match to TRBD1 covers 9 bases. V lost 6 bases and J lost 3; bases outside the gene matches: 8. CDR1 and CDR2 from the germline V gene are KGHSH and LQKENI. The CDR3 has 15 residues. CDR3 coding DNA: TGTGCCAGCTCCCTTTCCAGGACAGGGGACACTGAAGCTTTCTTT. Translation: CASSLSRTGDTEAFF.

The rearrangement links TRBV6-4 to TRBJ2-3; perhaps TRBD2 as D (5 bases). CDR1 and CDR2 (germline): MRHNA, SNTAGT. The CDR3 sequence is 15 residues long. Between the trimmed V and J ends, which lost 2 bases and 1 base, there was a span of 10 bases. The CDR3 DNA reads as TGTGCCAGCAGTGACGAGGAGGCTGGCACAGATACGCAGTATTTT. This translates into CASSDEEAGTDTQYF.

The CDR3 is CASKEGSFTDTQYF. For the CDR3, the DNA is TGTGCCAGCAAGGAGGGCTCCTTCACAGATACGCAGTATTTT. The rearrangement joins TRBV2 to TRBJ2-3; D possibly corresponds to TRBD2 (6 bases). The CDR3 sequence is 14 residues long. Trimming cost V 7 bases and J 2 bases, with 13 bases left between them. The germline CDR1 and CDR2 sequences are SNHLY and FYNNEI.

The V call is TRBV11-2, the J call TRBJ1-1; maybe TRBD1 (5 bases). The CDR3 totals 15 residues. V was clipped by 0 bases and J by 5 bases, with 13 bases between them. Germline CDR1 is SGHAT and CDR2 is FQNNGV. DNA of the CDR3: TGTGCCAGCAGCTTAGAGGCAGGGATGGTGACTGAAGCTTTCTTT. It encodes CASSLEAGMVTEAFF.

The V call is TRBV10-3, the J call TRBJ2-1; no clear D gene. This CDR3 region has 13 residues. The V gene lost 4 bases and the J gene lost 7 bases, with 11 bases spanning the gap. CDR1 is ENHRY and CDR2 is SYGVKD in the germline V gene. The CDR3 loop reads CAISVDRGNEQFF. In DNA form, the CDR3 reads TGTGCCATCAGTGTGGATCGTGGAAATGAGCAGTTCTTC.

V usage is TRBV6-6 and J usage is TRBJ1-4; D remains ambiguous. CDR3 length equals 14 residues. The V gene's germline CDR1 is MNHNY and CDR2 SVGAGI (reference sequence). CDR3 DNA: TGTGCGACGTTATCTTCCGGGGATGGCGAAAAACTGTTTTTT. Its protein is CATLSSGDGEKLFF.

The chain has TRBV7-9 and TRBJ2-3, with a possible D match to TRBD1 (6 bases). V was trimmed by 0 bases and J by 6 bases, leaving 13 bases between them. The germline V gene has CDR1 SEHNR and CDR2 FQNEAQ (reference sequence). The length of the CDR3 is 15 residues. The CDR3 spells CASSLARQVSDTQYF. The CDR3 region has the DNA TGTGCCAGCAGCTTAGCCCGACAGGTATCGGATACGCAGTATTTT.

The DNA for the CDR3 is TGTGCCAGTAGTCCCCGGGGACAGGGGAATGAGCAGTTCTTC. Translation gives CASSPRGQGNEQFF. The rearrangement links TRBV19 to TRBJ2-1, with 10 bases fitting TRBD1. With V trimmed by 5 bases and J by 7 bases, 5 bases remained unmatched. Germline assignment: CDR1 LNHDA and CDR2 SQIVND (reference sequence). The CDR3 is 14 amino acids.

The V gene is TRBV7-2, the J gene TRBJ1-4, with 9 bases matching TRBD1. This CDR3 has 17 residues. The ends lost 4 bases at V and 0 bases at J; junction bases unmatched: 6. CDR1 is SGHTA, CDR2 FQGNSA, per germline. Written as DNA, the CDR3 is TGTGCCAGCAGCTCGGGACAGGGTGCTGCAACTAATGAAAAACTGTTTTTT. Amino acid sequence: CASSSGQGAATNEKLFF.

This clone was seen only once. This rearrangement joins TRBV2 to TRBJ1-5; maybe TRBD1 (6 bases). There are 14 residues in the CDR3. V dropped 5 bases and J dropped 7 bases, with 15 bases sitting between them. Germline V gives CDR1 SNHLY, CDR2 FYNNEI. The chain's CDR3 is CASSISGAGQPQHF. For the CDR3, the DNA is TGTGCCAGCAGTATTTCAGGGGCAGGGCAGCCCCAGCATTTT. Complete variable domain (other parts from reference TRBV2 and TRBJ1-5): EPEVTQTPSHQVTQMGQEVILRCVPISNHLYFYWYRQILGQKVEFLVSFYNNEISEKSEIFDDQFSVERPDGSNFTLKIRSTKLEDSAMYFCASSISGAGQPQHFGDGTRLSIL.

The DNA of the CDR3 is TGCAGCGTTGATGAAGGGGACAGTAACTATGGCTACACCTTC. Amino acid sequence: CSVDEGDSNYGYTF. The chain carries TRBV29-1 and TRBJ1-2, with 7 bases fitting TRBD1. CDR3 length equals 14 residues. Germline CDR1 reads SQVTM; CDR2 reads ANQGSEA. The V segment lost 3 bases and the J segment 1 base; nucleotides outside the gene matches: 5.

Written as DNA, the CDR3 is TGTGCCAGCAGCAAACTTACAGGGGGCGCTAACTATGGCTACACCTTC. It yields the protein CASSKLTGGANYGYTF. The rearrangement links TRBV7-9 to TRBJ1-2; TRBD1 aligns across 9 bases. The germline V gene has CDR1 SEHNR and CDR2 FQNEAQ (reference sequence). Trimming cost V 5 bases and J 0 bases; bases outside gene matches: 7. CDR3 length: 16 amino acids.

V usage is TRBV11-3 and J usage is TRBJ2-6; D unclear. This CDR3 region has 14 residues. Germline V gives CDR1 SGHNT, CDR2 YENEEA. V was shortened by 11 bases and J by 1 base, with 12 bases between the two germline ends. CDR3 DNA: TGTGCCTCGGCCCTCCGGTCTGGGGCCAACGTCCTGACTTTC. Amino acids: CASALRSGANVLTF.

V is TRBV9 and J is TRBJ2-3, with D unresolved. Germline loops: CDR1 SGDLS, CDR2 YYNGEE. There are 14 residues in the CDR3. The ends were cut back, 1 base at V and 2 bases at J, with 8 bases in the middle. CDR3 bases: TGTGCCAGCAGCGTAAGGCCGATCACAGATACGCAGTATTTT. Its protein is CASSVRPITDTQYF.

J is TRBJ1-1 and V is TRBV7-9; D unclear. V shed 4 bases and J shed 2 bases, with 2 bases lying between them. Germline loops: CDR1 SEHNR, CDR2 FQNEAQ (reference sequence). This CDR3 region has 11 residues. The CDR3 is CASSSNTEAFF. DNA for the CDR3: TGTGCCAGCAGCTCTAACACTGAAGCTTTCTTT.